One sample yielded the 9 T cell receptor beta chains listed below, sequenced in a study of blood T cells in healthy people across ages. Alongside a J-beta primer mix, a sample-barcoded 5' primer served in a second PCR lasting roughly 6 to 11 cycles. Using its own MiXCR run on the 5' RACE reads, TCRdb lists one record per CDR3 protein. The table shows fewer than 700,000 distinct CDR3 sequences, with around 48% occurring only once. Sequencing input: blood. These receptors all come from an elderly man in good health.

The chain couples TRBV4-2 to TRBJ2-1; D is perhaps TRBD2 (5 bases). V lost 1 base to trimming and J lost 7 bases, with 17 bases between them. The germline V gene has CDR1 LGHNA and CDR2 YNFKEQ. The CDR3 length is 16 residues. The CDR3 reads CASSQVRGGSGNEQFF. For the CDR3, the DNA is TGTGCCAGCAGCCAAGTACGGGGTGGGTCGGGAAATGAGCAGTTCTTC.

This clonotype was detected a few times. The chain couples TRBV29-1 to TRBJ2-5; D gene ambiguous. Germline V gives CDR1 SQVTM, CDR2 ANQGSEA. The CDR3 length is 16 residues. Trimming removed 1 base at V and 2 bases at J, with 17 bases between. CDR3: CSVEGLLVQPQETQYF. The CDR3 DNA reads TGCAGCGTTGAAGGCCTGTTGGTACAGCCGCAAGAGACCCAGTACTTC.

This chain links TRBV20-1 with TRBJ2-7, with D possibly TRBD1 on 5 matching bases. V was pared by 5 bases and J by 2 bases, with 16 bases between. Germline assignment: CDR1 DFQATT and CDR2 SNEGSKA (reference sequence). CDR3 length equals 14 residues. In DNA, the CDR3 is TGCAGTGCTGGCCAACCGACAGTCCCCTACGAGCAGTACTTC. Its translation is CSAGQPTVPYEQYF.

The table lists this clonotype with a few counts. The chain links TRBV6-5 to TRBJ2-1; 8 bases fit TRBD2. The CDR3 extends over 14 amino acids. V gave up 10 bases and J gave up 7 bases; unmatched junction bases: 12. CDR1 MNHEY and CDR2 SVGAGI come from the germline V gene. For the CDR3, the DNA is TGTGCCACAAATGCGGGGGGTTTTTTAAATGAGCAGTTCTTC. This gives the protein CATNAGGFLNEQFF.

V and J are TRBV20-1 and TRBJ1-5; D remains ambiguous. The CDR3 runs to 13 residues. The germline V gene encodes CDR1 DFQATT and CDR2 SNEGSKA (reference sequence). V lost 2 bases, J lost 7 bases, and 12 bases lay in between. CDR3 bases: TGCAGTGCTAGACCCACTAAAGGCCAGCCCCAGCATTTT. Protein product: CSARPTKGQPQHF.

This clonotype has just a few counts. The chain recombines TRBV20-1 with TRBJ2-1, with 9 bases that match TRBD1. CDR1 is DFQATT, CDR2 SNEGSKA, per germline (reference sequence). Trimming removed 0 bases from V and 4 bases from J; junction bases left unmatched: 4. The CDR3 runs to 15 residues. The CDR3 region has the DNA TGCAGTGCTAGAGAAGCCGGGACAGGGTACAATGAGCAGTTCTTC. It is translated as CSAREAGTGYNEQFF.

The chain links TRBV28 to TRBJ2-4; 12 bases fit TRBD1. The J call is uncertain, as TRBJ2-5 better fits the DNA end. CDR3 size: 13 residues. Per germline, CDR1 MDHEN and CDR2 SYDVKM. The CDR3 here is CASRDRGPETQYF. CDR3 in DNA: TGTGCCAGCCGGGACAGGGGGCCGGAGACCCAGTACTTC.

J is TRBJ2-5 and V is TRBV27, with 10 bases matching TRBD1. The V gene's germline CDR1 is MNHEY and CDR2 SMNVEV (reference sequence). With 7 bases clipped from V and 0 bases from J, the junction kept 5 bases outside the gene matches. The CDR3 totals 15 residues. CDR3 in amino acids: CASMRDRGNQETQYF. As DNA, the CDR3 is TGTGCCAGCATGAGGGACAGGGGAAACCAAGAGACCCAGTACTTC.

The CDR3 spells CASSLYRQGGETQYF. CDR3 DNA sequence: TGTGCCAGCAGCTTATATCGACAGGGCGGCGAGACCCAGTACTTC. The V call is TRBV7-2, the J call TRBJ2-5, with 7 bases aligning to TRBD1. The CDR3 runs to 15 residues. The V segment lost 2 bases and the J segment 5 bases; nucleotides outside the gene matches: 8. Germline CDR1 reads SGHTA; CDR2 reads FQGNSA.